A selection of T cell receptor beta chains follows, all from one sample in a study of HIV-infected children after antiretroviral therapy interruption. TCRdb re-derived calls from the 3' RACE reads in MiXCR, one entry per CDR3 protein. Of about 7,500 distinct CDR3 sequences listed, roughly 15% are singletons. The sample in question was CD45RO+ CD8+ T cells from PBMCs, pooled from several time points, obtained from a donor given antiretroviral therapy, either interrupted or continuous. The receptor source for this set is a pool of human donors with HIV. Both conserved end residues are part of each CDR3. Each record gives: J gene, D gene, V gene, clone size, CDR3 DNA, CDR3 protein. D genes are given only for firm matches. Clone size is given for some rows only: seen once, a few or many times, or a class if the clone is expanded.

TRBJ2-3,NA,TRBV2,medium-sized,TGTGCCAGCAGTGGGGGAACTTCGTCCACAGATACGCAGTATTTT,CASSGGTSSTDTQYF
TRBJ1-4,TRBD1,TRBV7-9,medium-sized,TGTGCCAGCAGCCCTACAGGGGGAAATGACGAAAAACTGTTTTTT,CASSPTGGNDEKLFF
TRBJ1-2,NA,TRBV20-1,many,TGCAGTGCCCCGCCCGAGGGCGATCTTGGCTACACCTTC,CSAPPEGDLGYTF
TRBJ1-3,NA,TRBV12-3/TRBV12-4,many,TGTGCCAGCAGTCCCGACCGGGATCCTGGAAACACCATATATTTT,CASSPDRDPGNTIYF
TRBJ2-7,NA,TRBV27,few,TGTGCCAGCAGAGGGGCAGTCCTCTCCTACGAGCAGTACTTC,CASRGAVLSYEQYF
TRBJ1-2,NA,TRBV12-3/TRBV12-4,few,TGTGCCAGCAACAATCCAGGGGATGGCTACACCTTC,CASNNPGDGYTF
TRBJ1-4,TRBD1,TRBV7-9,medium-sized,TGTGCCAGCAGCGCCTCCTCGACAGGGGACGAAAAACTGTTTTTT,CASSASSTGDEKLFF
TRBJ2-1,NA,TRBV27,many,TGTGCCAGCAGTCTAAAGGGGGGACTGAGAGACAATGAGCAGTTCTTC,CASSLKGGLRDNEQFF
TRBJ2-7,NA,TRBV5-1,few,TGCGCCAGCAGCTTATTGGACTCGTCAGAGCAGTACTTC,CASSLLDSSEQYF
TRBJ2-3,TRBD2,TRBV7-3,many,TGTGCCAGCAGCTCAGCCCCTCGAGCGGGGGGAGATACGCAGTATTTT,CASSSAPRAGGDTQYF
TRBJ1-2,TRBD1,TRBV9,many,TGTGCCAGCAGCATGACCGGGACAGAAGGAGATGGCTACACCTTC,CASSMTGTEGDGYTF
TRBJ1-2,NA,TRBV14,many,TGTGCCAGCAGCCAAGGGCAGGCATTCCATGGCTACACCTTC,CASSQGQAFHGYTF
TRBJ2-3,NA,TRBV15,NA,TGTGCCACCAGCGGACTGGGGAGGAAGAACAGCACAGATACGCAGTATTTT,CATSGLGRKNSTDTQYF
TRBJ2-2,NA,TRBV10-1,few,TGCGCCAGCAGTGACCCCCGAGGGCGCGGGGAGCTGTTTTTT,CASSDPRGRGELFF
TRBJ2-1,NA,TRBV7-3,many,TGTGCCACCCGGTTTAACAATGAGCAGTTCTTC,CATRFNNEQFF
TRBJ2-1,TRBD2,TRBV13,NA,TGTGCCAGCAGCTTCGGACTAGCGGGAGGGCCTGGGGATGAGCAGTTCTTC,CASSFGLAGGPGDEQFF
TRBJ2-3,TRBD1,TRBV29-1,medium-sized,TGCAGCGTACCACTCACAGGGGCCGCCACAGATACGCAGTATTTT,CSVPLTGAATDTQYF
TRBJ2-7,NA,TRBV4-3,many,TGCGCCAGCAGCTCCGAGGTTACCCGACAGCCCTACGAGCAGTACTTC,CASSSEVTRQPYEQYF
TRBJ2-1,TRBD2,TRBV14,many,TGTGCCAGCAGCCAAAGGCGGGGGGTATACAATGAGCAGTTCTTC,CASSQRRGVYNEQFF
TRBJ2-1,NA,TRBV19,medium-sized,TGTGCCAGTAGTATAGGGGCCCCTGGGGATGAGCAGTTCTTC,CASSIGAPGDEQFF
TRBJ2-3,NA,TRBV5-1,many,TGCGCCAGCAGTACAGGGCTAGACACAGATACGCAGTATTTT,CASSTGLDTDTQYF
TRBJ2-1,TRBD1,TRBV19,many,TGTGCCAGTAGCTCTTATACAGGGGGACGGGAGCAGTTCTTC,CASSSYTGGREQFF
TRBJ2-7,TRBD1,TRBV10-1,medium-sized,TGCGCCAGCAGTGAGTATCCAGGGGGCTACGAGCAGTACTTC,CASSEYPGGYEQYF
TRBJ2-7,TRBD2,TRBV28,medium-sized,TGTGCCAGCAGTACCCGAGTAACCGGGGAGCGGGGCGGCTTCATAACCTACGAGCAGTACTTC,CASSTRVTGERGGFITYEQYF
TRBJ2-2,TRBD2,TRBV20-1,medium-sized,TGCAGTGCGAGAGGCGCGGGGGATTCCGGGGAGCTGTTTTTT,CSARGAGDSGELFF
TRBJ2-3,TRBD2,TRBV20-1,medium-sized,TGCAGTGCTAGAATAAGCGGGAGAACAGATACGCAGTATTTT,CSARISGRTDTQYF
TRBJ1-5,NA,TRBV21-1,many,TGTGCCAGCATCACAGGGGACAGGGGAAATCAGCCCCAGCATTTT,CASITGDRGNQPQHF
TRBJ2-7,TRBD1,TRBV20-1,medium-sized,TGCAGTGCTAGAGTCACAGGGGGCGGCGGCGAGCAGTACTTC,CSARVTGGGGEQYF